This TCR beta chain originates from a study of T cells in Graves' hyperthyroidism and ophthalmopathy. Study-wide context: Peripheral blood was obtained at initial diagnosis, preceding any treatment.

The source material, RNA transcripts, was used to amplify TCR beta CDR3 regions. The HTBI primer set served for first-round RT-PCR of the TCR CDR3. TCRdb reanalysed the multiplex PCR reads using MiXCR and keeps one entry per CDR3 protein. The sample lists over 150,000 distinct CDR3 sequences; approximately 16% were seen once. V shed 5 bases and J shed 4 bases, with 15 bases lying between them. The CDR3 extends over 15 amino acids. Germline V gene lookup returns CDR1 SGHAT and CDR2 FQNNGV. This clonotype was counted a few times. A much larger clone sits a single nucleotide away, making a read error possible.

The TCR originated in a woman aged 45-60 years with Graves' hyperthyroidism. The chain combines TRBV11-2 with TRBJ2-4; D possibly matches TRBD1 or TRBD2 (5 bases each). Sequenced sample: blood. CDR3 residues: CASSLLGGGKNIQYF. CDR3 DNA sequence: TGTGCCAGCAGCCTTTTAGGTGGGGGAAAAAACATTCAGTACTTC.